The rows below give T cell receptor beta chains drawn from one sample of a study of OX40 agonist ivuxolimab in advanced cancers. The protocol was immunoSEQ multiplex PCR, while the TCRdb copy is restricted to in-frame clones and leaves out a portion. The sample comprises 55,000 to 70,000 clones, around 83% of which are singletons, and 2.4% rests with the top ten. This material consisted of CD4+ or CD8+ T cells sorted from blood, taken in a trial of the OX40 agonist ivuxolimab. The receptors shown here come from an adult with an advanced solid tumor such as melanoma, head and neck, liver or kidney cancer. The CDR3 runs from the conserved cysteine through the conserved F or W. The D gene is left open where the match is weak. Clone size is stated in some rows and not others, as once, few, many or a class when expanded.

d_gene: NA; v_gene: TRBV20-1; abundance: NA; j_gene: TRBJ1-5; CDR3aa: CSASSGQPQHF; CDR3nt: TGCAGTGCTAGTTCCGGTCAGCCCCAGCATTTT
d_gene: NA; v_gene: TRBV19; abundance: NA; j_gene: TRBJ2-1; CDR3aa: CASSILRQNNEQFF; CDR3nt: TGTGCCAGTAGTATTCTTCGGCAGAACAATGAGCAGTTCTTC
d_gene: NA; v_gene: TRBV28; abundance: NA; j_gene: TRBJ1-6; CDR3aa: CASSLRAANSPLHF; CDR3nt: TGTGCCAGCAGTTTGAGGGCAGCCAATTCACCCCTCCACTTT
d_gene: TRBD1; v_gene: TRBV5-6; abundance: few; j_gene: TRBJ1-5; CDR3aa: CASSFTGGDNQPQHF; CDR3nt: TGTGCCAGCAGCTTCACAGGGGGCGACAATCAGCCCCAGCATTTT
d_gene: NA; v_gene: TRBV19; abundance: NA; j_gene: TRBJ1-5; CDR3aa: CASKTGNDQPQHF; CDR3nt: TGTGCCAGTAAGACAGGTAACGATCAGCCCCAGCATTTT
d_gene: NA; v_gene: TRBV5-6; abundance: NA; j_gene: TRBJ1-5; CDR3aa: CASSSLFSNQPQHF; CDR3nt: TGTGCCAGCAGCTCACTTTTCAGCAATCAGCCCCAGCATTTT
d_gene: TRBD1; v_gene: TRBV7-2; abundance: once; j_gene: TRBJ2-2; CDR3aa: CASSSARDRVTGELFF; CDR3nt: TGTGCCAGCAGCTCAGCCCGGGACAGGGTTACCGGGGAGCTGTTTTTT
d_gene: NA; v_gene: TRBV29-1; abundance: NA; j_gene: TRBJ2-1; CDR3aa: CSVGVNEQFF; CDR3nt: TGCAGTGTAGGGGTCAATGAGCAGTTCTTC
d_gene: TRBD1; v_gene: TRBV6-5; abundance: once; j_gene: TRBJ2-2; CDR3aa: CASSVGQGIRGELFF; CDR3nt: TGTGCCAGCAGTGTGGGACAGGGTATTCGCGGGGAGCTGTTTTTT
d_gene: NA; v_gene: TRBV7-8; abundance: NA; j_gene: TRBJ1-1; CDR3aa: CASSPSTEAFF; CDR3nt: TGTGCCAGCAGCCCCAGCACTGAAGCTTTCTTT
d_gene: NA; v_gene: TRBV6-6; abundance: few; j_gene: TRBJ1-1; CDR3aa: CASRGRDTSNTEAFF; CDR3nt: TGTGCCAGCAGAGGACGGGACACTTCGAACACTGAAGCTTTCTTT
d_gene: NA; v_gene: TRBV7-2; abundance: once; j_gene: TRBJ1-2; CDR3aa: CASSLEPGNGYGYTF; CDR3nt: TGTGCCAGCAGCTTAGAACCGGGGAACGGCTATGGCTACACCTTC
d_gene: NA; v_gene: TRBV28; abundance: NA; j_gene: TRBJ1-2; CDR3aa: CASSLRGGNLNYGYTF; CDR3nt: TGTGCCAGCAGTTTAAGAGGTGGGAACCTTAATTATGGCTACACCTTC
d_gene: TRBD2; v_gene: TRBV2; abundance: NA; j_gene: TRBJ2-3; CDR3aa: CASSALAGGTDTQYF; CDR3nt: TGTGCCAGCAGTGCTTTGGCGGGGGGGACAGATACGCAGTATTTT
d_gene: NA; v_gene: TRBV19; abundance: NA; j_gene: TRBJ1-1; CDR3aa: CASSIGLTDMNTEAFF; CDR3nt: TGTGCCAGTAGTATTGGCCTCACGGACATGAACACTGAAGCTTTCTTT
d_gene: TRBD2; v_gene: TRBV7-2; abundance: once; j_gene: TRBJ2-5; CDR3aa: CASSFPGLAARETQYF; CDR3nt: TGTGCCAGCAGTTTCCCGGGACTAGCCGCCAGGGAGACCCAGTACTTC
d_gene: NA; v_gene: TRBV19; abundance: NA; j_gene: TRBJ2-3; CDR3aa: CASSLLSGDTQYF; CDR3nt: TGTGCCAGTAGTCTCCTTTCCGGAGATACGCAGTATTTT
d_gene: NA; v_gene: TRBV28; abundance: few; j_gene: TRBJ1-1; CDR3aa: CASSLEALMNTEAFF; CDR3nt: TGTGCCAGCAGTTTAGAGGCCTTGATGAACACTGAAGCTTTCTTT
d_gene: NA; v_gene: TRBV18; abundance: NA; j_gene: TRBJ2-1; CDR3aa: CASSPQSLSYNEQFF; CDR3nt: TGTGCCAGCTCACCACAGAGTCTGTCCTACAATGAGCAGTTCTTC
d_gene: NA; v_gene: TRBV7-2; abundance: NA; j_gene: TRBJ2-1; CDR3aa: CASSASTGSTGRFF; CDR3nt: TGTGCCAGCAGCGCCTCGACAGGCTCTACCGGTAGGTTCTTC
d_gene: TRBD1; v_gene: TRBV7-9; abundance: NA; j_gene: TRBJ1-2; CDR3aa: CASRRAGGQGAGYTF; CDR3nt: TGTGCCAGCAGACGAGCGGGTGGACAGGGTGCGGGCTACACCTTC
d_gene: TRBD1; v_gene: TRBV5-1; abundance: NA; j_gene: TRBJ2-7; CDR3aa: CASSRTGSYEQYF; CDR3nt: TGCGCCAGCAGTAGGACAGGGAGCTACGAGCAGTACTTC
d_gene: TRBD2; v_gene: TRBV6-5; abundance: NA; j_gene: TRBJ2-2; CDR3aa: CASSFSGGPNTGELFF; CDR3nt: TGTGCCAGCAGTTTTAGCGGGGGGCCCAACACCGGGGAGCTGTTTTTT
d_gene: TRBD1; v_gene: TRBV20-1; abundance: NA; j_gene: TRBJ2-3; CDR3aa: CSHLRQGTQYF; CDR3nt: TGCAGTCATCTCAGACAGGGCACGCAGTATTTT
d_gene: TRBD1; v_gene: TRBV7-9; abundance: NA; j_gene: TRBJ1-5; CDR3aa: CASSPGQGSNQPQHF; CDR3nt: TGTGCCAGCAGCCCTGGACAGGGGAGCAATCAGCCCCAGCATTTT
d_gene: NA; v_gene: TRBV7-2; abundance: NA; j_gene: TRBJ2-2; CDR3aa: CASSLVVRTGELFF; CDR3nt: TGTGCCAGCAGCTTAGTCGTAAGGACCGGGGAGCTGTTTTTT
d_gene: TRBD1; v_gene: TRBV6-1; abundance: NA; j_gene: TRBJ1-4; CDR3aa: CASRAGGGFEKLFF; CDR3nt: TGTGCCAGCAGAGCAGGGGGCGGATTTGAAAAACTGTTTTTT
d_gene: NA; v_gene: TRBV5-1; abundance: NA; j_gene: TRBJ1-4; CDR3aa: CASSATGRGNEKLFF; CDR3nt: TGCGCCAGCAGCGCAACAGGGAGGGGGAATGAAAAACTGTTTTTT
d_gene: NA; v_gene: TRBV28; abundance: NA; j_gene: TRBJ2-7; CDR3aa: CASKAGNHYYYEQYF; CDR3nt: TGTGCCAGCAAAGCAGGAAACCATTATTACTACGAGCAGTACTTC
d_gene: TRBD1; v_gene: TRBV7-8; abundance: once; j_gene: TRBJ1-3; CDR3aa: CASSLVPGQGWARRNTIYF; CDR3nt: TGTGCCAGCAGCTTAGTCCCGGGACAGGGATGGGCTCGAAGAAACACCATATATTTT
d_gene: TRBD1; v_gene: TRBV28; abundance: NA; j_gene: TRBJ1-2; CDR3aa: CASRGTGGSNYGYTF; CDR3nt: TGTGCCAGCAGGGGGACAGGGGGTTCTAACTATGGCTACACCTTC
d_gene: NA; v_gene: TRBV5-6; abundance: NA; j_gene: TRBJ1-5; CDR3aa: CASSLFGNQPQHF; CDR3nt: TGTGCCAGCAGCTTGTTTGGCAATCAGCCCCAGCATTTT
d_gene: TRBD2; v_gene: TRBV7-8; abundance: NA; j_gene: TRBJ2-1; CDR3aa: CASSLALAGGINTYNEQFF; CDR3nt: TGTGCCAGCAGCTTAGCGCTAGCGGGGGGAATAAATACCTACAATGAGCAGTTCTTC
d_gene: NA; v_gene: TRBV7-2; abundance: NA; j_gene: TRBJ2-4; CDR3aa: CASSSLGNIQYF; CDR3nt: TGTGCCAGCAGCTCGTTGGGAAACATTCAGTACTTC
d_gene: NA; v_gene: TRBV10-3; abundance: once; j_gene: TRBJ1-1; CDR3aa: CAISAVMNTEAFF; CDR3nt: TGTGCCATCAGTGCCGTCATGAACACTGAAGCTTTCTTT
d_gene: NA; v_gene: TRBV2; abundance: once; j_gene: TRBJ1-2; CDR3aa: CASSEAPGLYGYTF; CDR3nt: TGTGCCAGCAGTGAAGCGCCAGGCCTCTATGGCTACACCTTC
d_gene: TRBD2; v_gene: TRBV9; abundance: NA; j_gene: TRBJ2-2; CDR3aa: CASSVDSGTSAGELFF; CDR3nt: TGTGCCAGCAGCGTAGACTCCGGGACTAGCGCCGGGGAGCTGTTTTTT
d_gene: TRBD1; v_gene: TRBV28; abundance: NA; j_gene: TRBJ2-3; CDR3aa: CASSPGTGGARNTDTQYF; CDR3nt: TGTGCCAGCAGCCCGGGGACAGGGGGCGCCCGTAACACAGATACGCAGTATTTT
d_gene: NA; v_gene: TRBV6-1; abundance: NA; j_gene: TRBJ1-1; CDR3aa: CASSRERGTEAFF; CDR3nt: TGTGCCAGCAGTCGGGAAAGGGGCACTGAAGCTTTCTTT
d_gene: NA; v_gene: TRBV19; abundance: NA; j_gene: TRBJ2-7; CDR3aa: CASSNALVTGYEQYF; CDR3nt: TGTGCCAGTAGTAACGCGCTAGTCACGGGCTACGAGCAGTACTTC
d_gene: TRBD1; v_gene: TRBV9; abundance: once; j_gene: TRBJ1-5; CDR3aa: CASSLGTGNQPQHF; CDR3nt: TGTGCCAGCAGCCTCGGGACAGGCAATCAGCCCCAGCATTTT
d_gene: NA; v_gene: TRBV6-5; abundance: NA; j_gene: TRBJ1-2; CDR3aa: CASSYSRDANYGYTF; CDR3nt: TGTGCCAGCAGTTACTCAAGGGATGCTAACTATGGCTACACCTTC
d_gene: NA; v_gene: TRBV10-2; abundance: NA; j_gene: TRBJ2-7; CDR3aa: CASSRAAPASYEQYF; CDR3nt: TGCGCCAGCAGCCGGGCGGCACCAGCATCGTACGAGCAGTACTTC
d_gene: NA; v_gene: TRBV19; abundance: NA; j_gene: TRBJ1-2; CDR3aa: CATIAGGNRNYGYTF; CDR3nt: TGTGCCACCATCGCCGGGGGGAACAGAAACTATGGCTACACCTTC